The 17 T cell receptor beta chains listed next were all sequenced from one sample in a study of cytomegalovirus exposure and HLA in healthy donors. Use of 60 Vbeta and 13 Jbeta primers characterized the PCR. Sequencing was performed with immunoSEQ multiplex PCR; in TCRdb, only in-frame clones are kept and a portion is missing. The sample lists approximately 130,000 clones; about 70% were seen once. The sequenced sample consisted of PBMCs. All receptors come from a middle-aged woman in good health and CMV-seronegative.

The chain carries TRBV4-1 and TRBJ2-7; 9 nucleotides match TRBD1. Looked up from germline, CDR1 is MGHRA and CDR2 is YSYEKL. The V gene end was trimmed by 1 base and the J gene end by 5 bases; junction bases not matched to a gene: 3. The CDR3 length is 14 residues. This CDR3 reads CASSQGTGAHEQYF. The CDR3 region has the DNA TGCGCCAGCAGCCAAGGGACAGGGGCCCACGAGCAGTACTTC.

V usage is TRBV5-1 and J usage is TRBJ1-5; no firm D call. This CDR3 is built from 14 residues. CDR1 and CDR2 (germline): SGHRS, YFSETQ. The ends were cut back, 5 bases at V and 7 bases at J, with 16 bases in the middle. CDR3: CASSDEVGAQPQHF. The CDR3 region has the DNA TGCGCCAGCAGTGACGAGGTGGGTGCCCAGCCCCAGCATTTT.

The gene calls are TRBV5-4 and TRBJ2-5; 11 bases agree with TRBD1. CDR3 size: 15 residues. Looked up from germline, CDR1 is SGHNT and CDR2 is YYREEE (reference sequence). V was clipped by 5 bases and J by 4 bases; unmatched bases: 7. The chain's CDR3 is CASSSGQGGRETQYF. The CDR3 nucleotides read TGTGCCAGCAGTTCGGGACAGGGGGGAAGAGAGACCCAGTACTTC.

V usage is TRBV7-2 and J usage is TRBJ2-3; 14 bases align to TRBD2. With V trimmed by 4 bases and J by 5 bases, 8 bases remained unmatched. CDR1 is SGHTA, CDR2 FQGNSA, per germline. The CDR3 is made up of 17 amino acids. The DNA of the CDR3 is TGTGCCAGCAGCTACCGACTAGCGGGGGGGCTCGGAGATACGCAGTATTTT. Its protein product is CASSYRLAGGLGDTQYF. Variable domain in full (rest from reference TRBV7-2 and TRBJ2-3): GAGVSQSPSNKVTEKGKDVELRCDPISGHTALYWYRQSLGQGLEFLIYFQGNSAPDKSGLPSDRFSAERTGGSVSTLTIQRTQQEDSAVYLCASSYRLAGGLGDTQYFGPGTRLTVL.

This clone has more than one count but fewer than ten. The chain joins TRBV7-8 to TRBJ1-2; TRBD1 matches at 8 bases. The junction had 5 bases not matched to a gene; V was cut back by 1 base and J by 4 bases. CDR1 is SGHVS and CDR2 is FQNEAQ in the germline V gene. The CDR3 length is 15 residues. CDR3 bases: TGTGCCAGCAGCTTAGGTCGGGACAGGAGCTATGGCTACACCTTC. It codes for CASSLGRDRSYGYTF.

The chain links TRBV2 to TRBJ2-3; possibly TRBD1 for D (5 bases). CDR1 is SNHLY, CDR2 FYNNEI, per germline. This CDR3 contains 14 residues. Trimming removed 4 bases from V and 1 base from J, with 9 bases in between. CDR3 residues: CASSGQTGTDTQYF. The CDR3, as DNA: TGTGCCAGCAGTGGACAGACGGGCACAGATACGCAGTATTTT.

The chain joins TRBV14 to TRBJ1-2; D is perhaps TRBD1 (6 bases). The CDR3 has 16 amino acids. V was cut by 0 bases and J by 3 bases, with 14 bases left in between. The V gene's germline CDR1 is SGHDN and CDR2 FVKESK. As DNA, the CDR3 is TGTGCCAGCAGCCAAGATCATTCAGGGGCCGACTATGGCTACACCTTC. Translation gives CASSQDHSGADYGYTF. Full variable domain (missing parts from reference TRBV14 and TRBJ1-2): EAGVTQFPSHSVIEKGQTVTLRCDPISGHDNLYWYRRVMGKEIKFLLHFVKESKQDESGMPNNRFLAERTGGTYSTLKVQPAELEDSGVYFCASSQDHSGADYGYTFGSGTRLTVV.

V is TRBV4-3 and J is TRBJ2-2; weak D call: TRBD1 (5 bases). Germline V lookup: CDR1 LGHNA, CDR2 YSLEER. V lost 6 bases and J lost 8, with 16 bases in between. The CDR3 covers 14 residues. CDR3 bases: TGCGCCAGCAGGCTAGAGGTCTGGACAGGGGAGCTGTTTTTT. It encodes CASRLEVWTGELFF.

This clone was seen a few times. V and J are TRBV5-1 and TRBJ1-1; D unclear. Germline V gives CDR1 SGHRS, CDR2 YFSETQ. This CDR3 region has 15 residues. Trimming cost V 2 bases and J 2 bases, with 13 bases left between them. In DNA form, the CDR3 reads TGCGCCAGCAGCTTTAGTCCTATGTCTAACACTGAAGCTTTCTTT. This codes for CASSFSPMSNTEAFF.

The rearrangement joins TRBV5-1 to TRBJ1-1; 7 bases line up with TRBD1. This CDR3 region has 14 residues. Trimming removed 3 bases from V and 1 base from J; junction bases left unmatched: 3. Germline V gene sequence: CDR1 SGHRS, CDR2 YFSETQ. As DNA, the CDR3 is TGCGCCAGCAGCTGGGGGACAGCGAACACTGAAGCTTTCTTT. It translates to CASSWGTANTEAFF.

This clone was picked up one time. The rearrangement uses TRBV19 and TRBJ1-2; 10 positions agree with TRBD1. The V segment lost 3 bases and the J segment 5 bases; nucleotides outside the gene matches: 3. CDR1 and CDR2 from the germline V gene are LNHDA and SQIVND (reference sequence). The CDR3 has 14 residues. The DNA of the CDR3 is TGTGCCAGTAGTATTGCGGGACAGGGGTATGGCTACACCTTC. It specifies CASSIAGQGYGYTF.

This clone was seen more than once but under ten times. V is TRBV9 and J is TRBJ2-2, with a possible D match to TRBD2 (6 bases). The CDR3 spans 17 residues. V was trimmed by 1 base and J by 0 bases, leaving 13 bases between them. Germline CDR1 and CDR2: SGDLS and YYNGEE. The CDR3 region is CASSVPGPGANTGELFF. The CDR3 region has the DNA TGTGCCAGCAGCGTACCCGGTCCGGGGGCGAACACCGGGGAGCTGTTTTTT.

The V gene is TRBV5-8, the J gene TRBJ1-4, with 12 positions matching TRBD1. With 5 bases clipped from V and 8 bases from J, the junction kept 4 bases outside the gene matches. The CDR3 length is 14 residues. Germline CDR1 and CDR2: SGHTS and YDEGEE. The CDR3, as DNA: TGTGCCAGCAGTCCTGGGACAGGGGGCGAAAAACTGTTTTTT. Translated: CASSPGTGGEKLFF. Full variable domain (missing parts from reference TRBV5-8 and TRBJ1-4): EAGVTQSPTHLIKTRGQQATLRCSPISGHTSVYWYQQALGLGLQFLLWYDEGEERNRGNFPPRFSGRQFPNYSSELNVNALELEDSALYLCASSPGTGGEKLFFGSGTQLSVL.

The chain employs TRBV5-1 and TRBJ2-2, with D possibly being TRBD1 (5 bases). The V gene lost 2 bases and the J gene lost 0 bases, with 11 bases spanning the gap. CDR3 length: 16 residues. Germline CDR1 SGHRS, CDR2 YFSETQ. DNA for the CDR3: TGCGCCAGCAGCTTTGACAGTTACGCGAACACCGGGGAGCTGTTTTTT. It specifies CASSFDSYANTGELFF.

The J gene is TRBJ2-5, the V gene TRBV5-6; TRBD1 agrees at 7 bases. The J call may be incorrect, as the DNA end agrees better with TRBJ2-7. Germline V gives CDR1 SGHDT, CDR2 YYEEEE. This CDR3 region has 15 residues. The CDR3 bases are TGTGCCAGCAGCAGCGATCCGGGACAGCCCTACGAGCAGTACTTC. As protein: CASSSDPGQPYEQYF.

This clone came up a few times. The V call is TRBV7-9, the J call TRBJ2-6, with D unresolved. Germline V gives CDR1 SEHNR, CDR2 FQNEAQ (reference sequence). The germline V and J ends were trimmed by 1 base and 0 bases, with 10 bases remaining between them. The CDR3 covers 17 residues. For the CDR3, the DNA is TGTGCCAGCAGCTTAGGAATTTCCAGCTCTGGGGCCAACGTCCTGACTTTC. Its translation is CASSLGISSSGANVLTF.

The CDR3 DNA follows: TGTGCCAGCAGCTTGGGTCACAGGGATGACTATGGCTACACCTTC. It encodes CASSLGHRDDYGYTF. V is TRBV5-5 and J is TRBJ1-2, with D perhaps TRBD1 (6 bases). Between the trimmed V and J ends, which lost 0 bases and 3 bases, there was a span of 12 bases. CDR1 is SGHKS and CDR2 is YYEKEE in the germline V gene (reference sequence). The CDR3 spans 15 residues.